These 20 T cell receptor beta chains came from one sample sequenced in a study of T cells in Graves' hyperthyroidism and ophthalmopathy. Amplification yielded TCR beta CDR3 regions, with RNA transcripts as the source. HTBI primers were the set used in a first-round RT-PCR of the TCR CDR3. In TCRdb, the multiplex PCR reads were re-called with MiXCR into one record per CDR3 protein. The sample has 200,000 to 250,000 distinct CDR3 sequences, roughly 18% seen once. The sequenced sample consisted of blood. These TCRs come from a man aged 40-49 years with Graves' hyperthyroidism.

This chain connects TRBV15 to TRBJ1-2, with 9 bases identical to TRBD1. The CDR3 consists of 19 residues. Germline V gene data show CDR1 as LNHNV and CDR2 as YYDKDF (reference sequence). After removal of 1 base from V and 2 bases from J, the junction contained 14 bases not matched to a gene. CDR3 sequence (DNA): TGTGCCACCAGCAGAGGCCCCGTTAGTTCCGGGACAGGGAACTATGGCTACACCTTC. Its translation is CATSRGPVSSGTGNYGYTF.

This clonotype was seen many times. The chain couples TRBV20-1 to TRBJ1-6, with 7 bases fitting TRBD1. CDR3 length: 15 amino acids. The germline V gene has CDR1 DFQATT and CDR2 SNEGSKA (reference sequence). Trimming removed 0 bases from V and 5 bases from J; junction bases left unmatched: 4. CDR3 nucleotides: TGCAGTGCTAGAGATGACAGGGCTCATAATTCACCCCTCCACTTT. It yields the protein CSARDDRAHNSPLHF.

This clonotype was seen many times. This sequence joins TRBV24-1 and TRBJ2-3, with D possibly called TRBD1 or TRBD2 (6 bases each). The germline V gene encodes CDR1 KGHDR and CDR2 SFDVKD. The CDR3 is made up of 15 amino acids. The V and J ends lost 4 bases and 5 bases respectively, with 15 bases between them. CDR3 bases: TGTGCCACCAGTGACCGACAGGAGGGGGGAGATACGCAGTATTTT. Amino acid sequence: CATSDRQEGGDTQYF.

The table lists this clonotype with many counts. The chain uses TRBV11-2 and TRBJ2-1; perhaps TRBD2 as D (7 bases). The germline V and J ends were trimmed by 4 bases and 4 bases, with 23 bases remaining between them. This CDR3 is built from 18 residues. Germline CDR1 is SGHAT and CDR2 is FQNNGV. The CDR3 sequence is CASSSKGGRGDGYNEQFF. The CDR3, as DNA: TGTGCCAGCAGCTCCAAGGGGGGGCGCGGGGATGGGTACAATGAGCAGTTCTTC.

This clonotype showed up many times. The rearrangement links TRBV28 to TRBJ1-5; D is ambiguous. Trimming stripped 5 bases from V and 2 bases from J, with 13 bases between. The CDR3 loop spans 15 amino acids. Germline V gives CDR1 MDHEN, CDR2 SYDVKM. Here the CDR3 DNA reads TGTGCCAGCAGTCCCGGCCCGTTTGGCAATCAGCCCCAGCATTTT. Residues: CASSPGPFGNQPQHF.

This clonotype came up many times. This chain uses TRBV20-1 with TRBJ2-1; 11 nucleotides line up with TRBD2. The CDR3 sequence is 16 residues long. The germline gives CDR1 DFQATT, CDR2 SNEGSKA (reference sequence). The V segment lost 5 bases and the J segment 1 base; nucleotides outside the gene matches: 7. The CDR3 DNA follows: TGCAGTGCTGAGACTAGCGGGGACCCTTCCTACAATGAGCAGTTCTTC. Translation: CSAETSGDPSYNEQFF.

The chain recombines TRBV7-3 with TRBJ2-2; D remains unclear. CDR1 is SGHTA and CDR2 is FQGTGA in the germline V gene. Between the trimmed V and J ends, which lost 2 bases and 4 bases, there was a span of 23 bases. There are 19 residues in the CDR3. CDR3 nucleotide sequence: TGTGCCAGCAGCTTACATTTGTGGTGGGCAGGCGGCACCACCGGGGAGCTGTTTTTT. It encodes CASSLHLWWAGGTTGELFF.

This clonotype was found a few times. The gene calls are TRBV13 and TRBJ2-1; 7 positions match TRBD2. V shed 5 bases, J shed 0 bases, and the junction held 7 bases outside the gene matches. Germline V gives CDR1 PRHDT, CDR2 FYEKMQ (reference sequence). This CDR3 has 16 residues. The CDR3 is CASSQGLAASYNEQFF. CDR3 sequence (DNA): TGTGCCAGCAGCCAAGGGCTAGCGGCCTCCTACAATGAGCAGTTCTTC.

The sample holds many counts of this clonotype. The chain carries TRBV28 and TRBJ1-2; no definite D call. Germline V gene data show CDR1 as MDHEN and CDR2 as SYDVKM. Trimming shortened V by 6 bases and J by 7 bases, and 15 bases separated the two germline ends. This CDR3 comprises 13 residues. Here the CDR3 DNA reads TGTGCCAGCAGGTACAGCTCCTCCCGTGGCTACACCTTC. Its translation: CASRYSSSRGYTF.

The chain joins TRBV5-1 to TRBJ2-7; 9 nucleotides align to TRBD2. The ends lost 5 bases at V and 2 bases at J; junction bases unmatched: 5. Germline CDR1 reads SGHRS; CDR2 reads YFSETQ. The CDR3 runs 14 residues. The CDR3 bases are TGCGCCAGCAGTTTTGGCGGGGGGGCCTACGAGCAGTACTTC. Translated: CASSFGGGAYEQYF. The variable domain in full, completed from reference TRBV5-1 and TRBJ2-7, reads KAGVTQTPRYLIKTRGQQVTLSCSPISGHRSVSWYQQTPGQGLQFLFEYFSETQRNKGNFPGRFSGRQFSNSRSEMNVSTLELGDSALYLCASSFGGGAYEQYFGPGTRLTVT.

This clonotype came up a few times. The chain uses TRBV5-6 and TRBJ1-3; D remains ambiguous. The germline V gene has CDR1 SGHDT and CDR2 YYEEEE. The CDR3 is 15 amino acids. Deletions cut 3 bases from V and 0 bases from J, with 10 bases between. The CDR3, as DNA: TGTGCCAGCAGCTCGCTGAGTAGCTCTGGAAACACCATATATTTT. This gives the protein CASSSLSSSGNTIYF.

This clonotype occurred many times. In nucleotides, the CDR3 is TGCGCCAGCAGCCAGCGGGTAAATGAGCAGTTCTTC. Protein: CASSQRVNEQFF. J is TRBJ2-1 and V is TRBV4-3; possibly TRBD2 for D (5 bases). This CDR3 is built from 12 residues. The germline CDR1 and CDR2 sequences are LGHNA and YSLEER. V lost 3 bases and J 7 bases, leaving 7 bases between the germline ends.

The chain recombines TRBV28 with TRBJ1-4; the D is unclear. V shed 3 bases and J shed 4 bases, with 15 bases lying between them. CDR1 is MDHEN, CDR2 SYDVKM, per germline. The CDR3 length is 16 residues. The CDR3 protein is CASSFSVAGGNEKLFF. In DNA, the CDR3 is TGTGCCAGCAGTTTCTCGGTCGCAGGCGGTAATGAAAAACTGTTTTTT.

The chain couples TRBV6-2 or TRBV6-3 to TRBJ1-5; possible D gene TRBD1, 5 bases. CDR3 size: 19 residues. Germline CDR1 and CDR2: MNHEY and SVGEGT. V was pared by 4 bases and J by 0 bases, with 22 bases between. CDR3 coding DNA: TGTGCCAGCAGTTCCCCGGGACTACTAATGATTTATAGCAATCAGCCCCAGCATTTT. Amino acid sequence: CASSSPGLLMIYSNQPQHF.

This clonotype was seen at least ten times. The CDR3 DNA follows: TGTGCCAGCAGCTTACTGGTCAACAGGGCCACTGAAGCTTTCTTT. It translates to CASSLLVNRATEAFF. The chain links TRBV7-9 to TRBJ1-1, with D possibly being TRBD1 (6 bases). The V end was cut by 2 bases, the J end by 4 bases, with 14 bases between. The CDR3 totals 15 residues. The V gene's germline CDR1 is SEHNR and CDR2 FQNEAQ (reference sequence).

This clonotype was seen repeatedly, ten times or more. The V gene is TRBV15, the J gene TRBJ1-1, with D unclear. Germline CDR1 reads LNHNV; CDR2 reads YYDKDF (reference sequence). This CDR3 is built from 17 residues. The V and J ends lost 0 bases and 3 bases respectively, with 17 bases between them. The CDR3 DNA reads TGTGCCACCAGCAGAGATGACGATAGGCTACGGCACACTGAAGCTTTCTTT. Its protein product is CATSRDDDRLRHTEAFF.

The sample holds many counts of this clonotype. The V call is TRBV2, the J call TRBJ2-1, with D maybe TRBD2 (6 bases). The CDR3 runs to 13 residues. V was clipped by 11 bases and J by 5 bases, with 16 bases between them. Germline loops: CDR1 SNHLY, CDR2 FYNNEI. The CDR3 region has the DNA TGTGCCGGAGGGGTAGGGATGGACAATGAGCAGTTCTTC. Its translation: CAGGVGMDNEQFF.

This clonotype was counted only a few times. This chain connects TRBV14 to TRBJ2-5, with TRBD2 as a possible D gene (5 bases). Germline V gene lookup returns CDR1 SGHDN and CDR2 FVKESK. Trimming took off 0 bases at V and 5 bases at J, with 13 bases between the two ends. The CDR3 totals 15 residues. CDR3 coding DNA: TGTGCCAGCAGCCAAGATATGACCCGGAGGGAGACCCAGTACTTC. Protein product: CASSQDMTRRETQYF.

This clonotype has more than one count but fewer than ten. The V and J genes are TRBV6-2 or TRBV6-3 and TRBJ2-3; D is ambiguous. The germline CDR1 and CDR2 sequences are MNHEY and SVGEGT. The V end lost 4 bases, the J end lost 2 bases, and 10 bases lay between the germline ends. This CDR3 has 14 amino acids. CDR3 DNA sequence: TGTGCCAGCAGTTTAATTACCAACACAGATACGCAGTATTTT. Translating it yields CASSLITNTDTQYF.

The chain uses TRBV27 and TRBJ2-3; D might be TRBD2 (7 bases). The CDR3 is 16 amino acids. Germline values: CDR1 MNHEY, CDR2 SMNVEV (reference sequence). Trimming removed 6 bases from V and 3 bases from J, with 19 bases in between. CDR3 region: CASSESLRGGTDTQYF. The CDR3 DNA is TGTGCCAGCAGCGAGTCTTTGAGGGGGGGAACAGATACGCAGTATTTT.